These 24 T cell receptor beta chains were sequenced from one sample in a study of regulatory T cells in long-lasting Graves disease. Specified time point: newly diagnosed GD, antithyroid drugs for less than 3 months. Following extraction of RNA from PBMCs, that RNA was used to make the TCR library. Researchers made TCR beta libraries by using iRepertoire HTBI primers and running Arm-PCR on CDR3 regions. TCRdb ran MiXCR on the multiplex PCR reads and lists one entry per CDR3 protein. Of around 450,000 distinct CDR3 sequences in the sample, 15% to 20% were seen once. This same sample was also taken into another study, of T cells in Graves' hyperthyroidism and ophthalmopathy.

Here the sequenced sample was peripheral blood mononuclear cells (PBMCs), taken at new diagnosis, from a patient treated with antithyroid drugs. All receptors derive from a man aged 35-49 years with Graves disease.

This clonotype came up many times. This sequence joins TRBV28 and TRBJ2-7, with no clear D. V shed 2 bases and J shed 3 bases, with 11 bases lying between them. The germline CDR1 and CDR2 sequences are MDHEN and SYDVKM. The CDR3 runs to 14 residues. CDR3 DNA sequence: TGTGCCAGCAGTTTAGTCCCTCCCCACTACGAGCAGTACTTC. Its protein product is CASSLVPPHYEQYF.

This clonotype was recorded many times. This chain links TRBV2 with TRBJ2-5; 7 nucleotides agree with TRBD1. After removal of 7 bases from V and 5 bases from J, the junction contained 13 bases not matched to a gene. The CDR3 is 15 amino acids. The germline V gene encodes CDR1 SNHLY and CDR2 FYNNEI. CDR3 in DNA: TGTGCCAGCACCAAAGGGACAGTTGAGATGGAGACCCAGTACTTC. Residues: CASTKGTVEMETQYF.

Many counts were recorded for this clonotype. This chain uses TRBV6-1 with TRBJ2-7; D is ambiguous. V was cut by 8 bases and J by 3 bases, with 8 bases left in between. CDR3 length: 11 residues. Germline V gene sequence: CDR1 MNHNS, CDR2 SASEGT. The DNA of the CDR3 is TGTGCCAGCTTCGCCGACTACGAGCAGTACTTC. It translates to CASFADYEQYF.

This clonotype was seen many times. V is TRBV6-1 and J is TRBJ2-6; 10 bases fit TRBD2. V was pared by 4 bases and J by 2 bases, with 11 bases of the junction left unmatched. In germline, CDR1 is MNHNS, CDR2 SASEGT. The CDR3 is 19 amino acids. The CDR3 spells CASSASPQREGPGANVLTF. In DNA form, the CDR3 reads TGTGCCAGCAGTGCCTCGCCCCAGCGGGAGGGCCCTGGGGCCAACGTCCTGACTTTC.

Comment on this clonotype: A much larger clone sits a single nucleotide away, making a read error possible. The rearrangement uses TRBV24-1 and TRBJ2-5; possible D gene TRBD2, 6 bases. The CDR3 sequence is 15 residues long. The germline V gene has CDR1 KGHDR and CDR2 SFDVKD. Trimming shortened V by 3 bases and J by 4 bases, and 14 bases separated the two germline ends. CDR3 amino acids: CATSDTGLSRETQYF. CDR3 bases: TGTGCCACCAGTGATACCGGACTATCGAGAGAGACCCAGTACTTC.

This clonotype was picked up a small number of times. The chain is built from TRBV5-4 and TRBJ2-2; either TRBD1 or TRBD2 may fit D (5 bases each). This CDR3 has 14 residues. V was shortened by 1 base and J by 7 bases, with 11 bases between the two germline ends. Germline CDR1 and CDR2: SGHNT and YYREEE (reference sequence). The CDR3 sequence is CASSLRGAGGELFF. The CDR3 DNA sequence: TGTGCCAGCAGCTTGCGAGGGGCTGGCGGGGAGCTGTTTTTT. Variable domain in full (rest from reference TRBV5-4 and TRBJ2-2): ETGVTQSPTHLIKTRGQQVTLRCSSQSGHNTVSWYQQALGQGPQFIFQYYREEENGRGNFPPRFSGLQFPNYSSELNVNALELDDSALYLCASSLRGAGGELFFGEGSRLTVL.

This clonotype has a count of ten or more. The chain uses TRBV2 and TRBJ2-1; possibly TRBD1 or TRBD2 for D (5 bases each). There are 16 residues in the CDR3. The V and J ends lost 6 bases and 8 bases respectively, with 23 bases between them. In germline, CDR1 is SNHLY, CDR2 FYNNEI. CDR3 bases: TGTGCCAGCAGCTTTACCGGGACGCTAACAGGCGATGAGCAGTTCTTC. Its protein product is CASSFTGTLTGDEQFF.

This clonotype was recorded many times. The CDR3 region has the DNA TGTGCCAGCAGCTTAGACATCTGGCAGGGGGAGACCCAGTACTTC. It codes for CASSLDIWQGETQYF. The genes are TRBV11-2 and TRBJ2-5; perhaps TRBD1 as D (6 bases). The germline V gene encodes CDR1 SGHAT and CDR2 FQNNGV. The CDR3 extends over 15 amino acids. The ends were cut back, 0 bases at V and 5 bases at J, with 13 bases in the middle.

There are a few counts of this clonotype. V usage is TRBV29-1 and J usage is TRBJ1-1; D might be TRBD1 (6 bases). Germline V gives CDR1 SQVTM, CDR2 ANQGSEA. The V and J ends lost 6 bases and 7 bases respectively, with 12 bases between them. The CDR3 has 11 residues. The CDR3 loop is CSVQATGEAFF. In DNA form, the CDR3 reads TGCAGCGTGCAAGCGACAGGTGAAGCTTTCTTT.

Ten or more counts support this clonotype. V gene TRBV28 combines with J gene TRBJ2-1; tentative D call: TRBD2 (5 bases). From germline, CDR1 is MDHEN and CDR2 SYDVKM. V dropped 4 bases and J dropped 3 bases, with 19 bases sitting between them. This CDR3 contains 17 residues. CDR3 in amino acids: CASSSSALAPNYNEQFF. CDR3 coding DNA: TGTGCCAGCAGTTCTTCTGCCTTAGCGCCCAACTACAATGAGCAGTTCTTC.

This clonotype was seen at least ten times. One junction end does not reproduce the germline sequence, and a read error may be involved. The J gene is TRBJ1-1, the V gene TRBV5-1; TRBD1 aligns across 8 bases. The CDR3 runs 16 residues. CDR1 is SGHRS and CDR2 is YFSETQ in the germline V gene. CDR3 in amino acids: CASSPRTGRTYTEAFF. The CDR3, as DNA: TGTGCCAGCAGCCCCCGGACAGGGAGGACGTACACTGAAGCTTTCTTT.

This clonotype came up many times. The V gene is TRBV28, the J gene TRBJ2-7; D remains ambiguous. V shed 6 bases and J shed 3 bases, with 9 bases lying between them. Germline V gene lookup returns CDR1 MDHEN and CDR2 SYDVKM. The CDR3 extends over 12 amino acids. The CDR3 sequence: CASSPKGYEQYF. The CDR3 DNA reads as TGTGCCAGCAGCCCGAAGGGCTACGAGCAGTACTTC.

The chain has TRBV29-1 and TRBJ2-1; D is unresolved. Trimming removed 0 bases at V and 10 bases at J, with 10 bases between. There are 12 residues in the CDR3. The germline V gene encodes CDR1 SQVTM and CDR2 ANQGSEA. CDR3 nucleotide sequence: TGCAGCGTTGAAGAAAGCACTGCGGAGCAGTTCTTC. Translating gives CSVEESTAEQFF.

The rearrangement links TRBV28 to TRBJ2-7, with a possible D match to TRBD1 (5 bases). Between the trimmed V and J ends, which lost 5 bases and 2 bases, there was a span of 16 bases. CDR1 and CDR2 (germline): MDHEN, SYDVKM. This CDR3 is built from 15 residues. The CDR3: CASSGWGRATYEQYF. The CDR3 coding sequence is TGTGCCAGCAGTGGGTGGGGCAGGGCCACCTACGAGCAGTACTTC.

V gene TRBV27 combines with J gene TRBJ2-2, with TRBD2 matching 9 bases. Germline-derived CDR1 and CDR2 are MNHEY and SMNVEV (reference sequence). J gave up 1 base and V 4 bases, and 4 bases lay outside the gene matches. This CDR3 is 16 amino acids long. The CDR3 region has the DNA TGTGCCAGCAGTTCGCCTAGCGGGGTGAACACCGGGGAGCTGTTTTTT. Protein sequence: CASSSPSGVNTGELFF.

This clonotype has a count of ten or more. This rearrangement joins TRBV28 to TRBJ1-2; D not certain. Per the germline V gene, CDR1 is MDHEN and CDR2 is SYDVKM. This CDR3 is built from 14 residues. Trimming shortened V by 7 bases and J by 2 bases, and 14 bases separated the two germline ends. In DNA, the CDR3 is TGTGCCAGCACCCCTCCCGGGGTGAACTATGGCTACACCTTC. Translation gives CASTPPGVNYGYTF.

V usage is TRBV4-2 and J usage is TRBJ2-7, with no clear D. Germline CDR1 reads LGHNA; CDR2 reads YNFKEQ. The CDR3 runs 14 residues. V was pared by 1 base and J by 2 bases, with 9 bases between. The CDR3 protein is CASSQGRGTYEQYF. As DNA, the CDR3 is TGTGCCAGCAGCCAAGGACGAGGTACCTACGAGCAGTACTTC.

In its sample, this clonotype was seen many times. This rearrangement joins TRBV20-1 to TRBJ2-7; 11 positions agree with TRBD2. V gave up 7 bases and J gave up 5 bases; unmatched junction bases: 7. CDR3 size: 13 residues. CDR1 is DFQATT, CDR2 SNEGSKA, per germline (reference sequence). Written as DNA, the CDR3 is TGCAGTGTTGTAGCGGGAGGGAGAGACGAGCAGTACTTC. Residues: CSVVAGGRDEQYF.

This clonotype was seen ten or more times. The germline gene is not matched at one end of the junction; a read error may be the cause. The chain links TRBV6-1 to TRBJ2-1, with 10 bases lining up with TRBD2. The CDR3 is made up of 15 amino acids. CDR1 and CDR2 (germline): MNHNS, SASEGT. CDR3 protein: CASSQAGGPSNEQFF. Written as DNA, the CDR3 is TGTGCCAGCAGTCAAGCGGGAGGGCCCTCCAATGAGCAGTTCTTC.

This clonotype showed up just a few times. DNA for the CDR3: TGTGCCTGGACTGCGGGGGGGCTGGCCCAAGAGACCCAGTACTTC. Its translation is CAWTAGGLAQETQYF. J is TRBJ2-5 and V is TRBV30; 9 bases are shared with TRBD2. Germline V gene lookup returns CDR1 GTSNPN and CDR2 SVGIG (reference sequence). After removal of 4 bases from V and 1 base from J, the junction contained 7 bases not matched to a gene. This CDR3 is built from 15 residues. Full variable domain (rest looked up from reference TRBV30 and TRBJ2-5): SQTIHQWPATLVQPVGSPLSLECTVEGTSNPNLYWYRQAAGRGLQLLFYSVGIGQISSEVPQNLSASRPQDRQFILSSKKLLLSDSGFYLCAWTAGGLAQETQYFGPGTRLLVL.

This clonotype was counted between two and nine times. This chain connects TRBV6-5 to TRBJ1-5; 7 bases map to TRBD1. Germline V gene sequence: CDR1 MNHEY, CDR2 SVGAGI. The CDR3 has 14 amino acids. V trimming: 4 bases; J trimming: 5 bases; junction bases outside the gene matches: 5. This CDR3 reads CASSLNRGDQPQHF. DNA of the CDR3: TGTGCCAGCAGTTTAAACAGGGGAGATCAGCCCCAGCATTTT.

Many counts were recorded for this clonotype. The rearrangement joins TRBV28 to TRBJ2-7; 10 nucleotides line up with TRBD1. This CDR3 has 13 residues. Germline V CDR1 and CDR2: MDHEN, SYDVKM. V gave up 8 bases and J gave up 3 bases; unmatched junction bases: 4. CDR3: CASGRDRGYEQYF. The CDR3 bases are TGTGCCAGCGGCCGGGACAGGGGCTACGAGCAGTACTTC.

Only a few counts were recorded for this clonotype. The gene calls are TRBV19 and TRBJ1-2; maybe TRBD1 (5 bases). The CDR3 runs to 17 residues. V shed 4 bases and J shed 5 bases, with 23 bases lying between them. Germline V gives CDR1 LNHDA, CDR2 SQIVND (reference sequence). CDR3 in amino acids: CASSTYPPDSARYGYTF. The CDR3 bases are TGTGCCAGTAGTACTTACCCCCCTGACAGCGCGAGGTATGGCTACACCTTC.

This clonotype was observed many times. The rearrangement uses TRBV2 and TRBJ2-3; D is possibly TRBD2 (6 bases). The V gene's germline CDR1 is SNHLY and CDR2 FYNNEI. This CDR3 region has 15 residues. V shed 6 bases and J shed 2 bases, with 15 bases lying between them. CDR3 loop: CASRPLAGFTDTQYF. In DNA, the CDR3 is TGTGCCAGCAGACCTCTGGCGGGATTCACAGATACGCAGTATTTT.